Listed below are T cell receptor beta chains from one sample, sequenced in a study of molecular identifiers for immune sequencing clone quantification. In TCRdb, the PCR reads were re-called with MiXCR into one record per CDR3 protein. Altogether 400,000 to 600,000 distinct CDR3 sequences are present, about 25% being singletons, with the ten largest covering 0.76%. Source material: naive CD8+ T cells from blood, with Jurkat cell RNA spiked in. The receptors come from a human donor in good health. Some libraries in this study had Jurkat cell RNA spiked in. Both conserved end residues are part of each CDR3. Each record gives: V gene, clone size, J gene, D gene, CDR3 DNA, CDR3 protein. A D gene is named only where the DNA matches it firmly. Clone size, where shown, is once, few, many, or a class for clones that have expanded.

>TRBV28|many|TRBJ2-3|-
TGTGCCAGCAGTTTAGCAGGGGTCCCAGATACGCAGTATTTT
CASSLAGVPDTQYF
>TRBV4-1|many|TRBJ2-3|-
TGCGCCAGCAGCCAACCCGGGACGAAGGGGCAGTATTTT
CASSQPGTKGQYF
>TRBV9|-|TRBJ2-7|TRBD1
TGTGCCAGCAGCCCCCACGGGACAGGGATCTACGAGCAGTACTTC
CASSPHGTGIYEQYF
>TRBV19|few|TRBJ1-2|TRBD1
TGTGCCAGTAGTATAGAAACAGGGGCGACGGGCTATGGCTACACCTTC
CASSIETGATGYGYTF
>TRBV6-2/TRBV6-3|few|TRBJ2-7|-
TGTGCCAGCAGTCTCCGGACGGCCGATCACGAGCAGTACTTC
CASSLRTADHEQYF
>TRBV13|few|TRBJ2-7|-
TGTGCCAGCAGCTTATCCAGGGTAACCGAGCAGTACTTC
CASSLSRVTEQYF
>TRBV15|few|TRBJ2-7|-
TGTGCCACCAGCAGAGGAGTCTACGAGCAGTACTTC
CATSRGVYEQYF
>TRBV6-6|-|TRBJ2-4|TRBD2
TGTGCCAGCAGTTATCCTAGCGGGGGGGCCGGTTTAGCCAAAAACATTCAGTACTTC
CASSYPSGGAGLAKNIQYF
>TRBV4-1|many|TRBJ1-1|-
TGCGCCAGCAGCCAAGCGGTAGGTTACACTGAAGCTTTCTTT
CASSQAVGYTEAFF
>TRBV24-1|many|TRBJ2-5|-
TGTGCCACCAGTGATTTAGAGACCCAGTACTTC
CATSDLETQYF
>TRBV6-2/TRBV6-3|-|TRBJ2-3|-
TGTGCCAGCAGTTACCCACGGGGTTTTGATACAGATACGCAGTATTTT
CASSYPRGFDTDTQYF
>TRBV30|few|TRBJ1-2|TRBD1
TGTGCCTGGAGAGACAGGGGGTTTAATGGCTACACCTTC
CAWRDRGFNGYTF
>TRBV9|few|TRBJ2-2|-
TGTGCCAGCAGGCACCCGGACAGTCCTACAGGCACCGGGGAGCTGTTTTTT
CASRHPDSPTGTGELFF
>TRBV20-1|-|TRBJ2-7|-
TGCAGTGCTAGGAGGGCCCAGACAGGCTACGCGCAGTACTTC
CSARRAQTGYAQYF
>TRBV11-2|-|TRBJ2-7|-
TGTGACAGCAGAGGAAACGCAGGGAACGAGCAGTACTTC
CDSRGNAGNEQYF
>TRBV9|-|TRBJ1-2|-
TGTGCCAGCAGCGCTACTGGGGGCGCTAACTATGGCTACACCTTC
CASSATGGANYGYTF
>TRBV11-3|many|TRBJ2-3|-
TGTGCCAGCAGCTCAGAGGGGTCAGATACGCAGTATTTT
CASSSEGSDTQYF
>TRBV5-1|few|TRBJ2-7|TRBD2
TGCGCCAGCAGCTTCACCGGGACTAGCGGAGGCTCCTACGAGCAGTACTTC
CASSFTGTSGGSYEQYF
>TRBV7-8|-|TRBJ1-3|-
TGTGCCAGCAGCGGGAGGACCCCCGAGGCCATATATTTT
CASSGRTPEAIYF
>TRBV30|many|TRBJ2-7|TRBD1
TGTGCCTGGAACAAGCCGGGACAGTACTACGAGCAGTACTTC
CAWNKPGQYYEQYF
>TRBV13|-|TRBJ2-5|TRBD1
TGTGCCAGCAGCCCAGCGGGACAGGGGACGGGGACCCCGTACTTC
CASSPAGQGTGTPYF
>TRBV20-1|-|TRBJ2-5|-
TGCAGTGCCGTTCCGGTGATGGAGACCCAGTACTTC
CSAVPVMETQYF
>TRBV19|few|TRBJ2-7|TRBD1
TGTGCCAGTAGTATGGTGGGGACAGGGCACTACGAGCAGTACTTC
CASSMVGTGHYEQYF
>TRBV7-6|-|TRBJ2-3|-
TGTTCCAGTTCTTGGGGTGGCAGGGGCACAGATACGCAGTATTTT
CSSSWGGRGTDTQYF